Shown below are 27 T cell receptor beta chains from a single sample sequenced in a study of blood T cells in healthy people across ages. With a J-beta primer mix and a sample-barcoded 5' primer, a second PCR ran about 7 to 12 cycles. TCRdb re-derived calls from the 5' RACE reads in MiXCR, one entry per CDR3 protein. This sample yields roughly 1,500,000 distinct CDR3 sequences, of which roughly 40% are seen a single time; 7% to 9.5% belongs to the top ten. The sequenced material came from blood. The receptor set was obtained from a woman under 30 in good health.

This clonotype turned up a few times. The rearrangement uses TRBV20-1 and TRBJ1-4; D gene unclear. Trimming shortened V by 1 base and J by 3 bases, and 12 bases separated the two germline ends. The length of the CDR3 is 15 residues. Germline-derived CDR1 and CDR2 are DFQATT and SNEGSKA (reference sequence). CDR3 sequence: CSARGSGVANEKLFF. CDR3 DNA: TGCAGTGCTAGAGGTTCGGGAGTGGCTAATGAAAAACTGTTTTTT.

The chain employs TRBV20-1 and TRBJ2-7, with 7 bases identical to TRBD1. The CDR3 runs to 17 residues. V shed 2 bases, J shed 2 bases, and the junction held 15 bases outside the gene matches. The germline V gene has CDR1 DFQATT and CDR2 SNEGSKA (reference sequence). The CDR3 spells CSARPQNRGTLAYEQYF. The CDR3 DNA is TGCAGTGCTAGACCACAAAACAGGGGCACGCTGGCCTACGAGCAGTACTTC.

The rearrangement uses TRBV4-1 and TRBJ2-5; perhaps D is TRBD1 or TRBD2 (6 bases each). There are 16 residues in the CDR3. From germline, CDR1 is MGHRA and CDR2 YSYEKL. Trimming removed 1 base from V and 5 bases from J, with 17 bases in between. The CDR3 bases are TGCGCCAGCAGCCAAGGGGGGTCCCAGGGGACTGAGACCCAGTACTTC. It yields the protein CASSQGGSQGTETQYF.

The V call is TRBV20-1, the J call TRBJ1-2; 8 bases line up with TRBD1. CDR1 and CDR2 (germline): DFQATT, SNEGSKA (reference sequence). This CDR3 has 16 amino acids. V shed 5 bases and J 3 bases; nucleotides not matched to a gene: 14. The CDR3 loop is CSASLTQGGPHYGYTF. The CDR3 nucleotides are TGCAGTGCTTCACTCACACAGGGGGGGCCGCACTATGGCTACACCTTC.

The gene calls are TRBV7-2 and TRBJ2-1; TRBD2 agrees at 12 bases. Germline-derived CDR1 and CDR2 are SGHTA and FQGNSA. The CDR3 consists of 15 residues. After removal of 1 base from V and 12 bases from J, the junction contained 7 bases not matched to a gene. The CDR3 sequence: CASSLGATSGSWQFF. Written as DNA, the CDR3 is TGTGCCAGCAGCTTAGGCGCGACTAGCGGGAGTTGGCAGTTCTTC.

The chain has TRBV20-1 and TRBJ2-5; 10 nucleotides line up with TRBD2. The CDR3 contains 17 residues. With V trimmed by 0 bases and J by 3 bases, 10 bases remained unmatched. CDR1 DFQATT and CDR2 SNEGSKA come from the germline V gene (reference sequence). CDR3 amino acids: CSARDQSSGRAKETQYF. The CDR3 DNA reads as TGCAGTGCTAGAGATCAGTCGAGCGGGAGGGCCAAAGAGACCCAGTACTTC.

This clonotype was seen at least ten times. The CDR3 DNA reads as TGTGCCACCTCCCTCACAGGAAGCTCCTACGAGCAGTACTTC. Translated: CATSLTGSSYEQYF. The genes are TRBV6-1 and TRBJ2-7, with a weak D call TRBD1 (5 bases). This CDR3 is built from 14 residues. The germline CDR1 and CDR2 sequences are MNHNS and SASEGT. Between the trimmed V and J ends, which lost 10 bases and 0 bases, there was a span of 16 bases.

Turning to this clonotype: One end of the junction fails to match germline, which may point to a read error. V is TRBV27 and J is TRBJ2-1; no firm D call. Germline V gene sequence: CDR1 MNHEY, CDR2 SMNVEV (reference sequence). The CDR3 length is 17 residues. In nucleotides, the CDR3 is TGTGCCAGCAGGATGATGGGGTCGGTTTTGGGGTACAGTGAGCAGTTCTTC. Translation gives CASRMMGSVLGYSEQFF.

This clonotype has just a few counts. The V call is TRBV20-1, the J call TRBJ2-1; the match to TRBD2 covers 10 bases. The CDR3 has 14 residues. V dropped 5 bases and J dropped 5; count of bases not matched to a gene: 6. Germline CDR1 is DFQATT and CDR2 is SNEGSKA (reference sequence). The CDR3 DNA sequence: TGCAGTGCTCAAAGCGGGAGGGGCAACAATGAGCAGTTCTTC. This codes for CSAQSGRGNNEQFF.

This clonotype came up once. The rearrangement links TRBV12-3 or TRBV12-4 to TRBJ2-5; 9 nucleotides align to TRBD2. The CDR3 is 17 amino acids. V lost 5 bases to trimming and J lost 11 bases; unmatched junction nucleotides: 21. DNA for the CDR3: TGTGCCAGCAGTGGGACTCCAGCGGGGGGCTGGGGCAATGAGCAGTACTTC. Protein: CASSGTPAGGWGNEQYF.

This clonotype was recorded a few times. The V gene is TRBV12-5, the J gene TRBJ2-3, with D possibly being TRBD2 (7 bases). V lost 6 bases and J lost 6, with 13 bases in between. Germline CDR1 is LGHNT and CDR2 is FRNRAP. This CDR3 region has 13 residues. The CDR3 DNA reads TGTGCTAGTGGCCTCGGGGGGCCGGATACGCAGTATTTT. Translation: CASGLGGPDTQYF. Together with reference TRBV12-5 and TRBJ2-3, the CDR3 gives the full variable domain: DARVTQTPRHKVTEMGQEVTMRCQPILGHNTVFWYRQTMMQGLELLAYFRNRAPLDDSGMPKDRFSAEMPDATLATLKIQPSEPRDSAVYFCASGLGGPDTQYFGPGTRLTVL.

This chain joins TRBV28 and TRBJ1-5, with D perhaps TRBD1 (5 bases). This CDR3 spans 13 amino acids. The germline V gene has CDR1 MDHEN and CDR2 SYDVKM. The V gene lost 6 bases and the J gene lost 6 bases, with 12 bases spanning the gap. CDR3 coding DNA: TGTGCCAGCAGCGGGCCCGGGGCTCAGCCCCAGCATTTT. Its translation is CASSGPGAQPQHF.

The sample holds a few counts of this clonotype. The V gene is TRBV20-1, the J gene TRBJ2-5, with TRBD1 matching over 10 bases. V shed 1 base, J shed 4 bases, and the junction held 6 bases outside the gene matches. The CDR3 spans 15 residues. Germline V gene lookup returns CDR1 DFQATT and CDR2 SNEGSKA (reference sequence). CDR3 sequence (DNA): TGCAGTGCTAGAGCGGGGACAGGGGTTCGAGAGACCCAGTACTTC. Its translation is CSARAGTGVRETQYF.

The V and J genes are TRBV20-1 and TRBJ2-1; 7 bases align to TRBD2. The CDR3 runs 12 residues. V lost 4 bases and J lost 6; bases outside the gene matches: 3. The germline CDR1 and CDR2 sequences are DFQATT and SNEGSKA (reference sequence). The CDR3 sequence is CSATSGINEQFF. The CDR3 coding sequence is TGCAGTGCTACTAGCGGTATCAATGAGCAGTTCTTC.

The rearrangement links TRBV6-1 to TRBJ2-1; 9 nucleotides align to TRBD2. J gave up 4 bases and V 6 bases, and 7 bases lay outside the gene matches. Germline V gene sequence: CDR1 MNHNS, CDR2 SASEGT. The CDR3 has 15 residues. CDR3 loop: CASRPSSGVYNEQFF. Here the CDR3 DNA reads TGTGCCAGCAGGCCCTCTAGCGGGGTTTACAATGAGCAGTTCTTC.

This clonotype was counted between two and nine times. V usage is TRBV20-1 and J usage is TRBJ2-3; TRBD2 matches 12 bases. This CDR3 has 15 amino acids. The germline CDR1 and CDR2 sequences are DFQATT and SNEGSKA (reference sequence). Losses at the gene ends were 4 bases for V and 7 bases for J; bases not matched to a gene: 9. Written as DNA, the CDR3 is TGCAGTGCTAACGGACTAGCGGGACACATCAATACGCAGTATTTT. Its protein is CSANGLAGHINTQYF.

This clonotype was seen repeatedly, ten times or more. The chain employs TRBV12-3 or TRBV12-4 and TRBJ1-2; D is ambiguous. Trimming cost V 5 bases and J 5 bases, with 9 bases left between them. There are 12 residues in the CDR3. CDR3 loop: CASSNRTYGYTF. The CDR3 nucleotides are TGTGCCAGCAGTAACCGAACATATGGCTACACCTTC.

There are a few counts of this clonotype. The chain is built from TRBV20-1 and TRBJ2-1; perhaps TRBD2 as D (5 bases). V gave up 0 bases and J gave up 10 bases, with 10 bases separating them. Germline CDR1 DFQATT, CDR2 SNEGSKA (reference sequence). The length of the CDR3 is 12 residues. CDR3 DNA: TGCAGTGCTAGAGACCCAGGAGGCGAGCAGTTCTTC. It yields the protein CSARDPGGEQFF.

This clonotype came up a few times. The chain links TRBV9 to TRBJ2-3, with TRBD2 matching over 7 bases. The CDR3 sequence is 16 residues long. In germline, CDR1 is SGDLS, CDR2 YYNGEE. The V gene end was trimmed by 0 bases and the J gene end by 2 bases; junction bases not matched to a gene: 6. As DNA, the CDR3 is TGTGCCAGCAGCGTAGGAACGGGGGGACCCACAGATACGCAGTATTTT. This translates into CASSVGTGGPTDTQYF.

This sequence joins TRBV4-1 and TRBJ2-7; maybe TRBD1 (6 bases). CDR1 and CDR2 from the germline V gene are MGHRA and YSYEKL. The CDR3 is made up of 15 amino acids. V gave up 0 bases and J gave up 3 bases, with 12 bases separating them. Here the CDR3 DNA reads TGCGCCAGCAGCCAAGAATTAGGACAGAACTACGAGCAGTACTTC. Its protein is CASSQELGQNYEQYF.

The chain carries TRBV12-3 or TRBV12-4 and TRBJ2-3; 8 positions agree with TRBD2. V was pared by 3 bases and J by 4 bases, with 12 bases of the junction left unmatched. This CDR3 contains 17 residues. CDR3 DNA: TGTGCCAGCAGTTTCCCGGGAGGGCCAGCTGGGTCAGATACGCAGTATTTT. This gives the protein CASSFPGGPAGSDTQYF.

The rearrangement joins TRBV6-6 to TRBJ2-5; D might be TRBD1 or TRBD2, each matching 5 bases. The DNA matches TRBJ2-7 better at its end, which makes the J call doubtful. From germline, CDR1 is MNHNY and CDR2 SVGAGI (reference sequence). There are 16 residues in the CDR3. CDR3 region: CASSTQPGAGPYEQYF. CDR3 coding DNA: TGTGCCAGCAGTACCCAGCCCGGGGCCGGGCCCTACGAGCAGTACTTC.

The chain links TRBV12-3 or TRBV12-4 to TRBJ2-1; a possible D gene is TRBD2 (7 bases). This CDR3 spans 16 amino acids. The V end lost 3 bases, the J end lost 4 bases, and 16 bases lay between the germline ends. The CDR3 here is CASSFVGGRGYNEQFF. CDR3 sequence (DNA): TGTGCCAGCAGTTTCGTGGGGGGGCGTGGTTACAATGAGCAGTTCTTC.

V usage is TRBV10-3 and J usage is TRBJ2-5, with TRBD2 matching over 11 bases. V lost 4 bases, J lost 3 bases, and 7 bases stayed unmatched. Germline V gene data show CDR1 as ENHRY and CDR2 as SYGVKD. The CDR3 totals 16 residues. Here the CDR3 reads CAISGGGLAVKETQYF. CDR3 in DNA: TGTGCCATCAGTGGGGGGGGACTAGCGGTAAAAGAGACCCAGTACTTC.

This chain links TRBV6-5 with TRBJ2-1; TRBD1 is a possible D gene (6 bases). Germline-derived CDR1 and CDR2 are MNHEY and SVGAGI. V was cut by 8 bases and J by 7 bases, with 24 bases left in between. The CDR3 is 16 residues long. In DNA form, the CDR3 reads TGTGCCAGCCTACCCATAGCTTGGGGGCTTTGGAATGAGCAGTTCTTC. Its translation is CASLPIAWGLWNEQFF.

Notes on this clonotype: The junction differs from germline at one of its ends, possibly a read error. The CDR3 DNA reads as TGCGGTGCACCGCGGGAGCCGGCAGATACGCAGTATTTT. It encodes CGAPREPADTQYF. This sequence joins TRBV20-1 and TRBJ2-3; 7 bases are a match to TRBD2. The CDR3 length is 13 residues. Looked up from germline, CDR1 is DFQATT and CDR2 is SNEGSKA (reference sequence).

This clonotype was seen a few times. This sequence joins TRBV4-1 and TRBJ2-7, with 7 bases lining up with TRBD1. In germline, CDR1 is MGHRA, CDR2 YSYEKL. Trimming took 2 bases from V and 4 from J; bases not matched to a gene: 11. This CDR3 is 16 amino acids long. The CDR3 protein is CASSQSVDRVGYEQYF. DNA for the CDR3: TGCGCCAGCAGCCAAAGCGTCGACAGGGTTGGGTACGAGCAGTACTTC.